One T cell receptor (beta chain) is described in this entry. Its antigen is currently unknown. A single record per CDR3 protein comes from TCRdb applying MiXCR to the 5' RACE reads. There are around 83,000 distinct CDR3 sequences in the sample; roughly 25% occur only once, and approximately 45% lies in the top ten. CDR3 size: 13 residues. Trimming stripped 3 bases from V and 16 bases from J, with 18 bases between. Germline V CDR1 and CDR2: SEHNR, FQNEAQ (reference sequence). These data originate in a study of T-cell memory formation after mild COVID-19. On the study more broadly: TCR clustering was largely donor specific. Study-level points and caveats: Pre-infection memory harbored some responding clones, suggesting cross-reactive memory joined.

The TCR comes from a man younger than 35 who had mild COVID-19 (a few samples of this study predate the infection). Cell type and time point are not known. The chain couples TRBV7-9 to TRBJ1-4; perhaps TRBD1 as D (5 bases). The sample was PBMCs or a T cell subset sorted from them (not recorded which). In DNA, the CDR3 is TGTGCCAGCAGCTTGGGGGGTCAGGCCGAGGAGTTTTTT. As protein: CASSLGGQAEEFF.